This passage covers 20 T cell receptor beta chains from one sample sequenced in a study of blood T cells in healthy people across ages. Primers used in a second PCR of roughly 7 to 12 cycles were a sample-barcoded 5' primer and a J-beta primer mix. Via MiXCR, TCRdb re-called the 5' RACE reads, giving one row per CDR3 protein. The sample has about 1.6 million distinct CDR3 sequences; around 36% are singletons. Sequenced input: blood. All receptors derive from a woman aged 25 to 45 in good health.

This chain connects TRBV20-1 to TRBJ2-1; D may be TRBD2 (5 bases). Germline CDR1 and CDR2: DFQATT and SNEGSKA (reference sequence). CDR3 size: 14 residues. The V end lost 5 bases, the J end lost 1 base, and 12 bases lay between the germline ends. The CDR3 spells CSASLGKSYNEQFF. The CDR3 DNA is TGCAGTGCTTCCCTCGGGAAATCCTACAATGAGCAGTTCTTC.

This clonotype showed up just once. The CDR3, as DNA: TGCGCCAGCAGCTGGGCGGGGGCGGGACAGCCCCAGCATTTT. Amino acid sequence: CASSWAGAGQPQHF. The chain joins TRBV5-1 to TRBJ1-5, with D possibly matching TRBD1 (6 bases). The germline V and J ends were trimmed by 3 bases and 7 bases, with 14 bases remaining between them. The CDR3 extends over 14 amino acids. Germline CDR1 reads SGHRS; CDR2 reads YFSETQ.

The sample holds one count of this clonotype. One end of the junction does not line up with germline, which may come from a read error. The chain carries TRBV15 and TRBJ1-5; D unresolved. Germline assignment: CDR1 LNHNV and CDR2 YYDKDF (reference sequence). CDR3 length: 16 residues. The CDR3 protein is CATSRDLAASNQPRHF. For the CDR3, the DNA is TGTGCCACCAGCAGAGATCTGGCAGCTTCAAATCAGCCCCGGCATTTT.

This clonotype came up a few times. This rearrangement joins TRBV20-1 to TRBJ2-4; 7 bases are shared with TRBD1. CDR1 is DFQATT and CDR2 is SNEGSKA in the germline V gene (reference sequence). The V gene end was trimmed by 5 bases and the J gene end by 3 bases; junction bases not matched to a gene: 16. The CDR3 sequence is 17 residues long. In DNA form, the CDR3 reads TGCAGTGCTGTTGGACAGGAAAAGATAACTAGCAAAAACATTCAGTACTTC. It encodes CSAVGQEKITSKNIQYF.

The chain recombines TRBV5-1 with TRBJ2-5; no clear D. The DNA matches TRBJ2-7 better at its end, which makes the J call doubtful. The CDR3 is 13 amino acids. Germline V gene data show CDR1 as SGHRS and CDR2 as YFSETQ. Here the CDR3 DNA reads TGCGCCAGTTCGGATCCTCGCACTTACGAGCAGTACTTC. Its translation: CASSDPRTYEQYF.

The V gene is TRBV3-1, the J gene TRBJ1-1; D unclear. Per germline, CDR1 LGHDT and CDR2 YNNKEL (reference sequence). Between the trimmed V and J ends, which lost 1 base and 11 bases, there was a span of 11 bases. The CDR3 is made up of 12 amino acids. The CDR3 DNA follows: TGTGCCAGCAGCCAAGTGTCGGGTTGGGCTTTCTTT. This gives the protein CASSQVSGWAFF.

V gene TRBV9 combines with J gene TRBJ2-2; 13 bases align to TRBD2. The V gene end was trimmed by 2 bases and the J gene end by 7 bases; junction bases not matched to a gene: 5. The CDR3 contains 16 residues. The germline gives CDR1 SGDLS, CDR2 YYNGEE. CDR3 in amino acids: CASSVGLAGRVGELFF. DNA for the CDR3: TGTGCCAGCAGCGTGGGACTAGCGGGACGAGTCGGGGAGCTGTTTTTT.

The chain recombines TRBV27 with TRBJ2-2, with TRBD2 matching 14 bases. The CDR3 is made up of 16 amino acids. From germline, CDR1 is MNHEY and CDR2 SMNVEV (reference sequence). The V gene end was trimmed by 5 bases and the J gene end by 7 bases; junction bases not matched to a gene: 6. CDR3 in amino acids: CASSMTSGGAVGELFF. CDR3 DNA: TGTGCCAGCAGTATGACTAGCGGGGGGGCCGTCGGGGAGCTGTTTTTT.

There are a few counts of this clonotype. CDR3 in amino acids: CASSSGGGANYGYTF. Here the CDR3 DNA reads TGTGCCAGCAGCTCTGGGGGAGGAGCTAACTATGGCTACACCTTC. This chain uses TRBV6-6 with TRBJ1-2, with D perhaps matching TRBD1 (5 bases). V was trimmed by 6 bases and J by 0 bases, leaving 14 bases between them. The germline CDR1 and CDR2 sequences are MNHNY and SVGAGI (reference sequence). This CDR3 has 15 residues.

This clonotype came up once. A junction boundary mismatches the germline segment, possibly from a read error. The chain has TRBV20-1 and TRBJ2-7; 7 bases map to TRBD1. Germline values: CDR1 DFQATT, CDR2 SNEGSKA (reference sequence). The CDR3 totals 13 residues. In DNA form, the CDR3 reads TGCAGTGCTTGGGACAGAAGCAGCTACGAGCGGTACTTC. Translated: CSAWDRSSYERYF.

Turning to this clonotype: Sequence at one end of the junction differs from germline and may be a read error. The chain links TRBV12-3 or TRBV12-4 to TRBJ2-7; either TRBD1 or TRBD2 may fit D (5 bases each). The CDR3 is 17 amino acids. The CDR3 here is CASGFPPRDQATYEQYF. The DNA of the CDR3 is TGTGCCAGCGGTTTCCCCCCCAGGGACCAAGCGACCTACGAGCAGTACTTC.

This clonotype was detected only a few times. The CDR3 reads CASSQDRRADTQYF. CDR3 coding DNA: TGTGCCAGCAGCCAAGATCGGCGCGCAGATACGCAGTATTTT. This chain links TRBV3-1 with TRBJ2-3, with D unresolved. Germline CDR1 and CDR2: LGHDT and YNNKEL (reference sequence). Trimming cost V 0 bases and J 4 bases, with 8 bases left between them. The CDR3 loop spans 14 amino acids.

A note on this clonotype: A single base separates this from a much larger clone, so it may be a read error. The rearrangement joins TRBV2 to TRBJ1-5, with a possible D match to TRBD1 (6 bases). From germline, CDR1 is SNHLY and CDR2 FYNNEI. Trimming stripped 6 bases from V and 7 bases from J, with 16 bases between. The CDR3 extends over 14 amino acids. CDR3 region: CASRAAGDTQPQHF. In DNA, the CDR3 is TGTGCCAGCAGGGCGGCAGGGGATACACAGCCCCAGCATTTT.

This clonotype was counted a few times. J is TRBJ2-5 and V is TRBV4-2; D unresolved. V lost 1 base to trimming and J lost 5 bases, with 8 bases between them. CDR1 is LGHNA and CDR2 is YNFKEQ in the germline V gene. The CDR3 is 13 residues long. CDR3 region: CASSQGIMETQYF. CDR3 nucleotide sequence: TGTGCCAGCAGCCAAGGAATAATGGAGACCCAGTACTTC.

This clonotype occurred many times. The rearrangement joins TRBV10-3 to TRBJ1-5, with TRBD1 identical over 8 bases. Looked up from germline, CDR1 is ENHRY and CDR2 is SYGVKD. There are 12 residues in the CDR3. The V and J ends lost 11 bases and 3 bases, in that order; junction bases with no gene match: 3. CDR3 loop: CASRGLNQPQHF. The CDR3 DNA is TGTGCCTCCAGGGGGCTCAATCAGCCCCAGCATTTT.

For this clonotype: The junction differs from germline at one of its ends, possibly a read error. The chain couples TRBV6-1 to TRBJ1-4; D possibly corresponds to TRBD1 (6 bases). CDR1 is MNHNS and CDR2 is SASEGT in the germline V gene. This CDR3 region has 18 residues. Here the CDR3 reads CTSHRTVTGLMTNEKLFF. DNA for the CDR3: TGTACCAGCCACCGGACGGTCACAGGGCTGATGACTAATGAAAAACTGTTTTTT.

In this sample, this clonotype turned up many times. V gene TRBV12-3 or TRBV12-4 combines with J gene TRBJ1-2, with unresolved D. The CDR3 loop spans 15 amino acids. Trimming stripped 4 bases from V and 5 bases from J, with 17 bases between. CDR3 coding DNA: TGTGCCAGCAGTTCCTCTTCGACCGGTTGGTATGGCTACACCTTC. Encoded protein: CASSSSSTGWYGYTF.

In the case of this clonotype: Just one base apart from a much larger clone, this may be a read error. J is TRBJ2-7 and V is TRBV25-1, with 16 nucleotides matching TRBD2. In germline, CDR1 is MGHDK, CDR2 SYGVNS. The trim removed 5 bases at V and 12 bases at J, leaving 7 bases unmatched. The CDR3 spans 14 residues. The CDR3 protein is CASSSGTSGRGLYF. CDR3 nucleotide sequence: TGTGCCAGCAGTTCCGGGACTAGCGGGAGGGGGCTGTACTTC.

This clonotype was recorded a few times. This CDR3 reads CASSLWGANSPLHF. The CDR3 DNA sequence: TGTGCCAGCAGTCTATGGGGGGCGAATTCACCCCTCCACTTT. The chain links TRBV27 to TRBJ1-6; D is possibly TRBD1 (6 bases). The germline gives CDR1 MNHEY, CDR2 SMNVEV (reference sequence). The CDR3 is 14 residues long. V shed 5 bases and J shed 7 bases, with 12 bases lying between them.

The chain is built from TRBV29-1 and TRBJ2-1; 7 bases line up with TRBD2. The CDR3 is made up of 15 amino acids. Germline values: CDR1 SQVTM, CDR2 ANQGSEA. After removal of 4 bases from V and 8 bases from J, the junction contained 14 bases not matched to a gene. CDR3 sequence (DNA): TGCAGCGTTGGGAAGTGGAACCTGGGAGGGTATGAGCAGTTCTTC. It yields the protein CSVGKWNLGGYEQFF.